Sequencing of this T cell receptor beta chain was carried out in a study of shared clonotypes between healthy human individuals. CD45RO negativity and positive selection for CCR7 defined naive CD8 cells, a population that excluded terminally differentiated effector memory CD45RA+ cells. In germline, CDR1 is LNHDA, CDR2 SQIVND (reference sequence). CDR3 length equals 13 residues. The V end lost 5 bases, the J end lost 5 bases, and 13 bases lay between the germline ends. TCRdb's copy holds only in-frame clones and misses some; the assay was immunoSEQ multiplex PCR. The table includes 800,000 to 950,000 clones, 95% to 97% detected once.

The gene calls are TRBV19 and TRBJ2-7; D perhaps matches TRBD1 (6 bases). Specimen: naive CD8+ T cells sorted from blood. The TCR originated in a man younger than 45 in good health. CDR3 region: CASSPNRANEQYF. For the CDR3, the DNA is TGTGCCAGTAGTCCCAACAGGGCCAACGAGCAGTACTTC.